This paragraph covers one TCR beta chain sequence. Germline V gives CDR1 DFQATT, CDR2 SNEGSKA (reference sequence). With 3 bases removed from V and 5 bases from J, the gap between germline ends came to 8 bases. The CDR3 extends over 12 amino acids. These data belong to a study of blood T cell repertoires in COVID-19. Data came from immunoSEQ multiplex PCR; TCRdb stores just in-frame clones and leaves some out. The table has 150,000 to 200,000 clones, around 85% seen once. Specimen: peripheral blood. The clonotype comes from a man aged 65-85 years with active or convalescent COVID-19. This chain uses TRBV20-1 with TRBJ2-1, with D hard to call. The CDR3 region has the DNA TGCAGTGCTAGTCAGTTCAACAATGAGCAGTTCTTC. This codes for CSASQFNNEQFF.